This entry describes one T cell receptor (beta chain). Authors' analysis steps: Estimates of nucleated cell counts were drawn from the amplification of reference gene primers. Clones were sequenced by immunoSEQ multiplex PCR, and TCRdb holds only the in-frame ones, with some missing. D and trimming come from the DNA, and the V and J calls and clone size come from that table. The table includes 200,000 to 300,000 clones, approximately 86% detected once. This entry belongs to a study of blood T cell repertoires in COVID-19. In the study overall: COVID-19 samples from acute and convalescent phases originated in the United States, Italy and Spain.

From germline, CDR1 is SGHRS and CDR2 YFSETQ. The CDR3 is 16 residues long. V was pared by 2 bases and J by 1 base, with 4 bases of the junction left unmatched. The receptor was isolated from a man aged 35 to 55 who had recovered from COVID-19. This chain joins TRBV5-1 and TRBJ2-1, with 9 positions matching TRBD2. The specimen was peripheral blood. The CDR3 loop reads CASSFRSGGSYNEQFF. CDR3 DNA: TGCGCCAGCAGCTTCAGAAGCGGGGGGTCCTACAATGAGCAGTTCTTC.